This TCR beta chain was retrieved from a study of shared clonotypes between healthy human individuals. TCRdb's copy holds only in-frame clones and misses some; the assay was immunoSEQ multiplex PCR. The table shows approximately 980,000 clones, with less than 85% occurring only once. Findings and caveats of the study: Sorted-subset sequencing, rarefaction showed, was incomplete despite large depth.

Remarks on this clone: Antigen specificity is unknown.

The CDR3 is 15 residues long. Trimming took 4 bases from V and 2 from J, leaving 16 bases between them. CDR1 SGHRS and CDR2 YFSETQ come from the germline V gene. The specimen was memory CD4+ T cells sorted from blood. Subset in this sample: CD45RA-negative fraction. The sequence derives from a man aged 18 to 35 in good health. The chain has TRBV5-1 and TRBJ2-7, with D perhaps matching TRBD2 (6 bases). The CDR3 sequence is CASSREAGLAYEQYF. CDR3 DNA: TGCGCCAGCAGCCGAGAAGCGGGCCTAGCCTACGAGCAGTACTTC.